Listed below are T cell receptor beta chains from one sample, sequenced in a study of blood T cells in healthy people across ages. One entry per CDR3 protein results from TCRdb running MiXCR on the 5' RACE reads. This sample yields over 1,500,000 distinct CDR3 sequences, of which about 50% are seen a single time; around 2.1% belongs to the top ten. Input material: blood. The source of these receptors is a woman aged 35 to 49 in good health. CDR3s leave out the opening cysteine and the closing phenylalanine or tryptophan.

J | V | CDR3
TRBJ1-2 | TRBV4-3 | ASSQGDRVYGYT
TRBJ1-2 | TRBV27 | ASSLYRGAANYGYT
TRBJ2-7 | TRBV15 | AASRKGLTYEQY
TRBJ1-1 | TRBV5-1 | ASSLTPRGLTEAF
TRBJ1-6 | TRBV7-2 | ASSLGGGYNSPLH
TRBJ2-3 | TRBV6-1 | ASSTDRAPGTDTQY
TRBJ2-4 | TRBV27 | ASSFRGWGIQY
TRBJ2-1 | TRBV7-2 | ASSPGASGGYEQF
TRBJ1-1 | TRBV2 | ASRTRQGRNTEAF
TRBJ1-2 | TRBV11-2 | ASSTGTGNYGYT
TRBJ1-2 | TRBV6-5 | ASSSDPSNYGYT
TRBJ2-3 | TRBV5-6 | ASSLSIAGVRRDTQY
TRBJ1-5 | TRBV7-2 | ASSTYNQPQH
TRBJ2-7 | TRBV20-1 | SARGRGRHLGSGEQY
TRBJ1-6 | TRBV6-6 | ASSFGTGGSSPLH
TRBJ2-7 | TRBV4-3 | ASSQDGGGANEQY
TRBJ2-5 | TRBV28 | ASSLWAQEGMVETQY
TRBJ1-5 | TRBV20-1 | SAPRQPGGNQPQH
TRBJ2-5 | TRBV7-2 | ASSLSLLAAQETQY
TRBJ2-1 | TRBV20-1 | SASLSVNNEQF
TRBJ1-1 | TRBV7-2 | ASSLALRGRTEAF
TRBJ2-5 | TRBV5-1 | ASSSGSLAGETQY
TRBJ2-3 | TRBV6-2/TRBV6-3 | ASSYTPGLAVTDTQY
TRBJ2-5 | TRBV29-1 | SVERLGDRGETQY
TRBJ2-3 | TRBV12-3/TRBV12-4 | ASDGLSGGADTQY
TRBJ2-7 | TRBV29-1 | SVETSGGPPKY
. | TRBV5-1 | ASSFGTGTGETQY
TRBJ2-3 | TRBV7-9 | ASSLGDRGPSGTQY
TRBJ2-7 | TRBV7-2 | ASSLTPTYEQY
TRBJ2-1 | TRBV7-2 | ASIMDIYNEQF
TRBJ2-5 | TRBV18 | ASSSFGHYQETQY
TRBJ1-2 | TRBV28 | ASSLRTGFRGCT
TRBJ1-1 | TRBV12-3/TRBV12-4 | ASRGVRTESSNTEAF
TRBJ2-5 | TRBV7-2 | ASSRSIDRGEETQY
TRBJ2-6 | TRBV6-1 | ATGGEGVSGANVLT
TRBJ1-1 | TRBV28 | ASTLTGRTEAF
TRBJ2-1 | TRBV5-1 | ASSYKQGANEQF
TRBJ1-5 | TRBV20-1 | SARDYRNSNQPQH
TRBJ2-2 | TRBV7-2 | ASSRLGTANTGELF
TRBJ2-7 | TRBV11-2 | ASSLVNRIDEQY
TRBJ2-1 | TRBV5-1 | ASSPSSSYNEQF
TRBJ2-1 | TRBV13 | ASSLPSGGWNEQF
TRBJ2-3 | TRBV18 | ASSPRDPHTDTQY
. | TRBV7-2 | ASSRPNQQGGKTQY
TRBJ2-1 | TRBV29-1 | SAGRVGSYDEQF
TRBJ2-7 | TRBV6-5 | ASRVTSGYEQY
TRBJ2-7 | TRBV7-2 | ASSGQGNYEQY
TRBJ1-1 | TRBV4-2 | ASSQDYPLNTEAF
TRBJ2-1 | TRBV29-1 | SGAGAGEQF
. | TRBV6-5 | ASSRTPRTGAYEQY
TRBJ2-3 | TRBV3-1 | ASSPGDRTDTQY
TRBJ2-3 | TRBV29-1 | SVTIGTGGARSDTQY